The 27 T cell receptor beta chains given below trace back to one sample, sequenced in a study of memory CD8 T cells in hepatitis C reinfection. The assay was immunoSEQ multiplex PCR, and TCRdb's table has in-frame clones only and misses some. The sample has approximately 46,000 clones, roughly 89% seen once. Time point defined: late/post reinfection, 12 to 24 weeks after detection. Sorted cells were sequenced directly ex vivo without any in vitro expansion. The sequenced material came from naive CD8+ T cells sorted from blood. These receptors all come from a man younger than 35 with hepatitis C virus infection.

This sequence joins TRBV27 and TRBJ1-5; D possibly corresponds to TRBD1 (5 bases). The germline gives CDR1 MNHEY, CDR2 SMNVEV (reference sequence). This CDR3 contains 17 residues. Trimming removed 6 bases from V and 0 bases from J, with 18 bases in between. CDR3 in DNA: TGTGCCAGCAGCCTGACAGCACCTCTTTATAGCAATCAGCCCCAGCATTTT. It is translated as CASSLTAPLYSNQPQHF.

This chain joins TRBV27 and TRBJ2-5; D is perhaps TRBD1 (6 bases). Germline CDR1 MNHEY, CDR2 SMNVEV (reference sequence). V was cut by 1 base and J by 2 bases, with 8 bases left in between. CDR3 length: 14 amino acids. The CDR3 region is CASSLYREQETQYF. The CDR3, as DNA: TGTGCCAGCAGTTTATACAGGGAGCAAGAGACCCAGTACTTC.

The chain employs TRBV7-2 and TRBJ1-2, with a tentative D call TRBD1 (5 bases). V was trimmed by 5 bases and J by 4 bases, leaving 20 bases between them. Germline V gene sequence: CDR1 SGHTA, CDR2 FQGNSA. This CDR3 spans 16 amino acids. CDR3 nucleotides: TGTGCCAGCAGCCCATACCTTCAGGGAGGCGGCTATGGCTACACCTTC. Its protein is CASSPYLQGGGYGYTF.

The table lists this clone with a few counts. V and J are TRBV28 and TRBJ2-7; 7 bases are shared with TRBD2. Germline values: CDR1 MDHEN, CDR2 SYDVKM. The CDR3 extends over 17 amino acids. J lost 3 bases, V lost 4 bases, and 15 bases had no gene match. Here the CDR3 reads CASSSPRRAGPIYEQYF. CDR3 in DNA: TGTGCCAGCAGTTCCCCCCGCCGAGCGGGACCAATCTACGAGCAGTACTTC.

The chain joins TRBV15 to TRBJ1-2, with TRBD1 matching 7 bases. The V gene's germline CDR1 is LNHNV and CDR2 YYDKDF (reference sequence). CDR3 length: 15 amino acids. Losses at the gene ends were 0 bases for V and 5 bases for J; bases not matched to a gene: 6. The CDR3: CATSRDRDSFYGYTF. CDR3 nucleotide sequence: TGTGCCACCAGCAGAGATAGGGACAGCTTTTATGGCTACACCTTC.

This clone occurred once. The rearrangement joins TRBV29-1 to TRBJ2-7, with a weak D call TRBD2 (5 bases). Per germline, CDR1 SQVTM and CDR2 ANQGSEA. This CDR3 has 11 amino acids. V gave up 2 bases and J gave up 4 bases, with 6 bases separating them. CDR3 coding DNA: TGCAGCGTTGAAAGGGAGTACGAGCAGTACTTC. Amino acid sequence: CSVEREYEQYF.

The V gene is TRBV19, the J gene TRBJ2-1; TRBD1 agrees at 7 bases. The CDR3 totals 15 residues. CDR1 and CDR2 (germline): LNHDA, SQIVND (reference sequence). The junction had 4 bases not matched to a gene; V was cut back by 3 bases and J by 2 bases. The CDR3 nucleotides are TGTGCCAGTAGTATTGAGGGGGCCACCTACAATGAGCAGTTCTTC. Encoded protein: CASSIEGATYNEQFF. Variable domain in full (rest from reference TRBV19 and TRBJ2-1): DGGITQSPKYLFRKEGQNVTLSCEQNLNHDAMYWYRQDPGQGLRLIYYSQIVNDFQKGDIAEGYSVSREKKESFPLTVTSAQKNPTAFYLCASSIEGATYNEQFFGPGTRLTVL.

The chain has TRBV6-5 and TRBJ2-5, with TRBD2 as a possible D gene (7 bases). Trimming removed 8 bases from V and 2 bases from J, with 18 bases in between. Looked up from germline, CDR1 is MNHEY and CDR2 is SVGAGI. This CDR3 has 15 residues. The CDR3 here is CASSIIGGGQETQYF. DNA of the CDR3: TGTGCCAGCTCTATTATAGGGGGGGGGCAAGAGACCCAGTACTTC.

The chain employs TRBV5-1 and TRBJ2-5; D is perhaps TRBD1 (6 bases). Germline values: CDR1 SGHRS, CDR2 YFSETQ. Trimming removed 0 bases from V and 2 bases from J, with 8 bases in between. CDR3 size: 14 residues. The CDR3 region has the DNA TGCGCCAGCAGCTTGGAAGGACAGCAAGAGACCCAGTACTTC. Its protein product is CASSLEGQQETQYF.

The CDR3 coding sequence is TGTGCCTGGCAGACTAGCGGGGGGCCCACAGATACGCAGTATTTT. This codes for CAWQTSGGPTDTQYF. V is TRBV30 and J is TRBJ2-3, with 13 bases that match TRBD2. The length of the CDR3 is 15 residues. The germline CDR1 and CDR2 sequences are GTSNPN and SVGIG (reference sequence). V shed 5 bases and J 2 bases; nucleotides not matched to a gene: 4.

This clone turned up a few times. The J gene is TRBJ2-7, the V gene TRBV6-6; 8 nucleotides match TRBD1. Per germline, CDR1 MNHNY and CDR2 SVGAGI (reference sequence). After removal of 8 bases from V and 6 bases from J, the junction contained 6 bases not matched to a gene. The CDR3 is 12 residues long. The CDR3 DNA reads as TGTGCCAGCTCCTTGGACAGGGTCGAGCAGTACGTC. Its protein product is CASSLDRVEQYV.

The genes are TRBV27 and TRBJ1-2; 9 bases line up with TRBD1. Germline trimming cut 7 bases from V and 6 bases from J; bases unmatched to any gene: 15. From germline, CDR1 is MNHEY and CDR2 SMNVEV (reference sequence). The CDR3 is 16 residues long. The CDR3 bases are TGTGCCAGCATCCAGGGGACGGGACAGGGAAAAGATGGCTACACCTTC. Protein product: CASIQGTGQGKDGYTF.

The chain recombines TRBV11-2 with TRBJ2-7; D remains ambiguous. V lost 2 bases to trimming and J lost 2 bases, with 10 bases between them. Per germline, CDR1 SGHAT and CDR2 FQNNGV. The CDR3 extends over 14 amino acids. Here the CDR3 DNA reads TGTGCCAGCAGCTTAAACCTGAGGACCTACGAGCAGTACTTC. It translates to CASSLNLRTYEQYF.

J is TRBJ2-3 and V is TRBV27, with 10 bases fitting TRBD2. The ends lost 9 bases at V and 2 bases at J; junction bases unmatched: 8. The CDR3 loop spans 15 amino acids. The V gene's germline CDR1 is MNHEY and CDR2 SMNVEV (reference sequence). CDR3 in amino acids: CASGAGTSDTDTQYF. CDR3 coding DNA: TGTGCCAGTGGGGCCGGGACTAGCGACACAGATACGCAGTATTTT.

This clone was recorded once. The rearrangement joins TRBV6-6 to TRBJ2-5; D gene ambiguous. CDR1 is MNHNY, CDR2 SVGAGI, per germline (reference sequence). V was cut by 6 bases and J by 5 bases, with 10 bases left in between. The CDR3 consists of 12 residues. The CDR3 bases are TGTGCCAGCAGCAACCCGGTCGAGACCCAGTACTTC. Translation: CASSNPVETQYF.

The chain combines TRBV29-1 with TRBJ1-1; no firm D call. V shed 6 bases and J shed 7 bases, with 18 bases lying between them. This CDR3 contains 13 residues. Germline V gives CDR1 SQVTM, CDR2 ANQGSEA. The CDR3 protein is CSVEVTSPGEAFF. The CDR3 DNA reads TGCAGCGTCGAGGTCACAAGTCCGGGTGAAGCTTTCTTT.

As for this clone: One end of the junction does not line up with germline, which may come from a read error. The gene calls are TRBV28 and TRBJ1-5; 7 nucleotides agree with TRBD1. The germline V gene encodes CDR1 MDHEN and CDR2 SYDVKM. The CDR3 totals 15 residues. The DNA of the CDR3 is TGTGCCAGCAGAGACCTGGACAGGAGCAATCTGCCCCAGCATTTT. Encoded protein: CASRDLDRSNLPQHF.

This rearrangement joins TRBV18 to TRBJ2-2; 8 bases are shared with TRBD2. Germline CDR1 and CDR2: KGHSH and LQKENI. This CDR3 contains 17 residues. V shed 8 bases and J 0 bases; nucleotides not matched to a gene: 11. The CDR3 DNA follows: TGTGCCAGCCTCACCATTGGCGGGGGGACGAACACCGGGGAGCTGTTTTTT. Translation: CASLTIGGGTNTGELFF.

The rearrangement links TRBV10-3 to TRBJ2-3, with a weak D call TRBD1 (6 bases). CDR3 size: 14 residues. Germline-derived CDR1 and CDR2 are ENHRY and SYGVKD. V was shortened by 7 bases and J by 2 bases, with 13 bases between the two germline ends. Here the CDR3 reads CAIKELGATDTQYF. DNA for the CDR3: TGTGCCATCAAAGAGCTGGGGGCCACAGATACGCAGTATTTT.

This clone occurred once. The chain recombines TRBV28 with TRBJ2-7; 8 bases map to TRBD2. Germline CDR1 is MDHEN and CDR2 is SYDVKM. There are 14 residues in the CDR3. The trim removed 7 bases at V and 3 bases at J, leaving 8 bases unmatched. The CDR3 bases are TGTGCCAGCAAACTGACTAGCGCGAGCTACGAGCAGTACTTC. It is translated as CASKLTSASYEQYF.

The chain uses TRBV7-9 and TRBJ1-4, with TRBD1 matching over 7 bases. The CDR3 spans 15 residues. Germline V gene data show CDR1 as SEHNR and CDR2 as FQNEAQ (reference sequence). Trimming removed 5 bases from V and 4 bases from J; junction bases left unmatched: 7. Here the CDR3 reads CASSPGTDYNEKLFF. In nucleotides, the CDR3 is TGTGCCAGCAGCCCCGGGACAGACTATAATGAAAAACTGTTTTTT.

V gene TRBV29-1 combines with J gene TRBJ2-1; 9 bases align to TRBD2. CDR1 and CDR2 from the germline V gene are SQVTM and ANQGSEA. V dropped 6 bases and J dropped 6; count of bases not matched to a gene: 12. The CDR3 spans 15 residues. As DNA, the CDR3 is TGCAGCGTCGCCTCGATAGCGGGAGTAGGCAATGAGCAGTTCTTC. Encoded protein: CSVASIAGVGNEQFF.

V usage is TRBV7-7 and J usage is TRBJ2-2; the D gene is possibly TRBD2 (5 bases). CDR1 is SSHAT and CDR2 is FNYEAQ in the germline V gene (reference sequence). CDR3 length: 15 amino acids. The V end was cut by 7 bases, the J end by 3 bases, with 15 bases between. The CDR3 nucleotides read TGTGCCAGCACCACCGGGGAAGCGTACACCGGGGAGCTGTTTTTT. This sequence encodes CASTTGEAYTGELFF.

This chain connects TRBV30 to TRBJ1-1; a possible D gene is TRBD1 (5 bases). The CDR3 extends over 12 amino acids. V was pared by 6 bases and J by 4 bases, with 12 bases between. Germline V gives CDR1 GTSNPN, CDR2 SVGIG (reference sequence). The CDR3 nucleotides are TGTGCCTGTGGCCTAAGGGGCACTGAAGCTTTCTTT. Its protein product is CACGLRGTEAFF.

The chain links TRBV29-1 to TRBJ2-2; D gene uncertain. The CDR3 consists of 12 residues. The V gene's germline CDR1 is SQVTM and CDR2 ANQGSEA. The ends were cut back, 6 bases at V and 2 bases at J, with 7 bases in the middle. CDR3 amino acids: CSVNLNTGELFF. CDR3 nucleotides: TGCAGCGTAAATCTCAACACCGGGGAGCTGTTTTTT.

The V call is TRBV4-1, the J call TRBJ1-6; 8 nucleotides align to TRBD1. The CDR3 covers 15 residues. The V gene end was trimmed by 5 bases and the J gene end by 7 bases; junction bases not matched to a gene: 7. Germline lookup yields CDR1 MGHRA and CDR2 YSYEKL. CDR3 region: CASSGLTGENSPLHF. CDR3 bases: TGCGCCAGCAGCGGTCTGACAGGGGAAAATTCACCCCTCCACTTT.

The chain couples TRBV10-2 to TRBJ1-2; no reliable D call. Trimming took off 6 bases at V and 1 base at J, with 9 bases between the two ends. The germline gives CDR1 WSHSY, CDR2 SAAADI. This CDR3 has 13 amino acids. CDR3 loop: CASSLLLNYGYTF. The DNA for the CDR3 is TGCGCCAGCAGCTTACTTCTTAACTATGGCTACACCTTC.